One and the same sample provided the 6 T cell receptor beta chains below, sequenced in a study of control samples from healthy donors and cancer patients. Produced via immunoSEQ multiplex PCR; TCRdb's table is partial and in-frame only. The data hold roughly 130,000 clones, with 90% observed a single time. The sample taken for sequencing was blood. The receptors originated from a man aged 18 to 29 in good health.

The chain recombines TRBV28 with TRBJ2-1, with a tentative D call TRBD1 (7 bases). CDR3 size: 15 residues. The germline CDR1 and CDR2 sequences are MDHEN and SYDVKM. V dropped 6 bases and J dropped 5 bases, with 17 bases sitting between them. The CDR3 DNA is TGTGCCAGCAGCCAGGAGGGGGCGCCCCACAATGAGCAGTTCTTC. Protein: CASSQEGAPHNEQFF.

This clone is a singleton in its sample. The rearrangement links TRBV5-4 to TRBJ2-7; 8 nucleotides line up with TRBD2. This CDR3 contains 13 residues. Germline V gives CDR1 SGHNT, CDR2 YYREEE (reference sequence). J gave up 9 bases and V 3 bases, and 8 bases lay outside the gene matches. Written as DNA, the CDR3 is TGTGCCAGCAGCTCCTGGGGACTAGGGTGGCAGTACTTC. Translated, it gives CASSSWGLGWQYF. The variable domain in full, with the rest retrieved from reference TRBV5-4 and TRBJ2-7, is ETGVTQSPTHLIKTRGQQVTLRCSSQSGHNTVSWYQQALGQGPQFIFQYYREEENGRGNFPPRFSGLQFPNYSSELNVNALELDDSALYLCASSSWGLGWQYFGPGTRLTVT.

V usage is TRBV2 and J usage is TRBJ1-4, with a possible D match to TRBD1 (6 bases). V lost 6 bases, J lost 0 bases, and 11 bases lay in between. This CDR3 is 15 amino acids long. Per the germline V gene, CDR1 is SNHLY and CDR2 is FYNNEI. The CDR3 region has the DNA TGTGCCAGCAGCGAACAGGGTGCAACTAATGAAAAACTGTTTTTT. Translation gives CASSEQGATNEKLFF.

The V call is TRBV27, the J call TRBJ1-1, with TRBD1 identical over 9 bases. The trim removed 6 bases at V and 6 bases at J, leaving 17 bases unmatched. The length of the CDR3 is 17 residues. The germline gives CDR1 MNHEY, CDR2 SMNVEV (reference sequence). The CDR3 sequence: CASSFQRNWDRVAEAFF. The CDR3 nucleotides read TGTGCCAGCAGCTTTCAAAGAAACTGGGACAGGGTCGCTGAAGCTTTCTTT.

V gene TRBV5-1 combines with J gene TRBJ1-6, with 7 bases fitting TRBD1. This CDR3 is built from 17 residues. The V gene end was trimmed by 4 bases and the J gene end by 0 bases; junction bases not matched to a gene: 7. Germline V gene sequence: CDR1 SGHRS, CDR2 YFSETQ. As DNA, the CDR3 is TGCGCCAGCAGCGAGGGACAGTCGAGCTCCTATAATTCACCCCTCCACTTT. This encodes CASSEGQSSSYNSPLHF. The full variable domain, completed using reference TRBV5-1 and TRBJ1-6, is KAGVTQTPRYLIKTRGQQVTLSCSPISGHRSVSWYQQTPGQGLQFLFEYFSETQRNKGNFPGRFSGRQFSNSRSEMNVSTLELGDSALYLCASSEGQSSSYNSPLHFGNGTRLTVT.

This chain joins TRBV28 and TRBJ2-7; D call uncertain. Per the germline V gene, CDR1 is MDHEN and CDR2 is SYDVKM. Trimming stripped 8 bases from V and 3 bases from J, with 11 bases between. This CDR3 is built from 12 residues. The CDR3 reads CASRLEVYEQYF. The CDR3 DNA reads TGTGCCAGCCGCCTAGAAGTCTACGAGCAGTACTTC.